These T cell receptor beta chains were read from a single sample in a study of blood T cells in healthy people across ages. TCRdb fed the 5' RACE reads into MiXCR, producing one record per CDR3 protein. The table records about 1,500,000 distinct CDR3 sequences, roughly 27% of them present only once. Material for sequencing was blood. Receptor source: a woman aged 30 to 39 in good health. Each CDR3 is given with its conserved first and last residue. D genes are given only for firm matches. Not every row has a clone size; where given, it reads once, few, many or a size class.

TRBV20-1	-	15	TRBJ2-1	-	TGCAGTGCTCTAACCGGGCACAGAGGGAACAATGAGCAGTTCTTC	CSALTGHRGNNEQFF
TRBV24-1	once	15	TRBJ2-4	-	TGTGCCGCCAGTGGAGGGTCTAGCTCATACAATGAGCAGTACTTC	CAASGGSSSYNEQYF
TRBV18	-	15	TRBJ2-5	-	TGTGCCAGCTCACCCCTACAGGGATGGCAGGAGACCCAGTACTTC	CASSPLQGWQETQYF
TRBV7-2	many	16	TRBJ2-4	TRBD1	TGTGCCAGCAGCTTAGGCCCCCAGGGGGCTCGGAACATTCAGTACTTC	CASSLGPQGARNIQYF
TRBV5-1	-	14	TRBJ1-4	-	TGCGCCAGCAGCCCAGGGGCCCGTAATGAAAAACTGTTTTTT	CASSPGARNEKLFF
TRBV7-2	many	14	TRBJ2-4	TRBD2	TGTGCCAGCAGCAGCGGGACGGGAAGAGACATTCAGTACTTC	CASSSGTGRDIQYF
TRBV5-1	few	15	TRBJ2-1	TRBD1	TGCGCCAGCAGCTTGGTGGGACAGCTCGTAGATGAGCAGTTCTTC	CASSLVGQLVDEQFF
TRBV5-1	many	14	TRBJ1-4	-	TGTGCCAGCAGTTTAGGGTCAACTAATGAAAAACTGTTTTTT	CASSLGSTNEKLFF
TRBV7-8	many	14	TRBJ2-7	-	TGTGCCAGCAGCTCCACAAGAACCGCCTACGAGCAGTACTTC	CASSSTRTAYEQYF
TRBV5-5	many	16	TRBJ2-6	-	TGTGCCAGCAGCCCGGGACGACTCTCTGGGGCCAACGTCCTGACTTTC	CASSPGRLSGANVLTF
TRBV6-4	-	16	TRBJ2-3	TRBD1	TGTGCCAGCAGTGCTCAAGCGACAGGGCGGACGGATACGCAGTATTTT	CASSAQATGRTDTQYF
TRBV28	few	14	TRBJ2-7	-	TGTGCCAGCACGACCCCCAGGGGACCCTACGAGCAGTACTTC	CASTTPRGPYEQYF
TRBV27	few	15	TRBJ2-7	TRBD1	TGTGCCAGCAGTTCGTCCAGGGGGCTCCCGTACGAGCAGTACTTC	CASSSSRGLPYEQYF
TRBV18	many	15	TRBJ2-5	-	TGTGCCAGCTCTGACGGACTTTACCCCCAAGAGACCCAGTACTTC	CASSDGLYPQETQYF
TRBV5-1	-	16	TRBJ1-4	-	TGCGCCAGCAGCTTGGGGGACACCTCGAACAATGAAAAACTGTTTTTT	CASSLGDTSNNEKLFF
TRBV29-1	few	11	TRBJ1-2	TRBD1	TGCAGCAACCAGGGGGCAAATGGCTACACCTTC	CSNQGANGYTF
TRBV29-1	-	11	TRBJ1-2	-	TGCAGCGGGGGGGACGGAGGTGGCTACACCTTC	CSGGDGGGYTF
TRBV7-2	-	15	TRBJ1-5	-	TGTGCCAGCAGCTCAGGGTCTGGGGGGGAACAGCCCCAGCATTTT	CASSSGSGGEQPQHF
TRBV20-1	few	15	TRBJ2-7	-	TGCAGTGCTCCACACGACAGCGGAGGCTCCTACGAGCAGTACTTC	CSAPHDSGGSYEQYF
TRBV27	few	16	TRBJ2-7	TRBD2	TGTGCCAGCAGTCAAAGGACTAGCGGGAGTGAAGGCGAGCAGTACTTC	CASSQRTSGSEGEQYF
TRBV4-1	few	14	TRBJ1-1	-	TGCGCCAGCAGCCAAGTGGGAATGAGCACTGAAGCTTTCTTT	CASSQVGMSTEAFF
TRBV6-6	many	15	TRBJ2-7	TRBD2	TGTGCCAGCAGTTCGCGGGGACTAGCGGGATACGAGCAGTACTTC	CASSSRGLAGYEQYF
TRBV28	few	13	TRBJ2-5	-	TGTGCCAGCACCCTGGGACATCTAGAGACCCAGTACTTC	CASTLGHLETQYF
TRBV9	-	15	TRBJ2-1	-	TGTGCCAGCAGCTGGACTCCAATCTCCTACAATGAGCAGTTCTTC	CASSWTPISYNEQFF
TRBV5-1	many	15	TRBJ2-3	TRBD1	TGCGCCAGCAGCTTGGGACAGGGTAACACAGATACGCAGTATTTT	CASSLGQGNTDTQYF
TRBV2	-	13	TRBJ1-2	-	TGTGCCAGCAGTCCAGACATAGGGGACGGCTACACCTTC	CASSPDIGDGYTF
TRBV20-1	many	13	TRBJ2-3	-	TGCAGTGCACCGGCCTTCCCCACAGATACGCAGTATTTT	CSAPAFPTDTQYF
TRBV28	-	16	TRBJ2-5	-	TGTGCCAGCAGTTTAGTTGAGGGAAGGGGAGTAGAGACCCAGTACTTC	CASSLVEGRGVETQYF
TRBV29-1	few	14	TRBJ2-2	TRBD1	TGCAGCATCCGACAGGGCGGGAACACCGGGGAGCTGTTTTTT	CSIRQGGNTGELFF
TRBV5-5	-	15	TRBJ2-3	-	TGTGCCAGCAGCTCCGTCGGTCTAAACACAGATACGCAGTATTTT	CASSSVGLNTDTQYF
TRBV2	few	14	TRBJ2-1	TRBD1	TGTGCCAGCTCCGGGGACAGGGGAAACAATGAGCAGTTCTTC	CASSGDRGNNEQFF
TRBV7-2	-	17	TRBJ2-3	TRBD2	TGTGCCAGCAGCTTAGATCCGGGAGGTGTTGGCACAGATACGCAGTATTTT	CASSLDPGGVGTDTQYF
TRBV9	-	14	TRBJ2-7	TRBD2	TGTGCCAGCAGCGGGACTAGCGGGGCCTACGGGCAGTACTTC	CASSGTSGAYGQYF
TRBV5-1	many	14	TRBJ2-5	-	TGCGCCAGCAGCTCCTCCCGACGAGAAGAGACCCAGTACTTC	CASSSSRREETQYF
TRBV20-1	-	15	TRBJ1-5	TRBD1	TGCAGTGCTGATGGAGGGACAGGGGATTTTCAGCCCCAGCATTTT	CSADGGTGDFQPQHF
TRBV5-5	many	15	TRBJ2-5	TRBD2	TGTGCCAGCAGCGAGACTAGCGGACGGTTGGAGACCCAGTACTTC	CASSETSGRLETQYF
TRBV5-6	few	12	TRBJ2-1	TRBD2	TGTTCCAGCAGCCCGGGGGGTGGTGAGCAGTTCTTC	CSSSPGGGEQFF
TRBV7-9	many	12	TRBJ2-1	TRBD1	TGTGCCAGCAGCGGGGACAGCAATGATCAGTTCTTC	CASSGDSNDQFF
TRBV30	few	14	TRBJ2-1	TRBD2	TGTGCCTGGAGTGGAGGGAGGGCATACAATGAGCAGTTCTTC	CAWSGGRAYNEQFF
TRBV7-2	-	13	TRBJ2-5	-	TGTGCCAGCAGCTCCCCCCTGAGGGAGACCCAGTACTTC	CASSSPLRETQYF
TRBV7-9	few	15	TRBJ2-3	-	TGTGCCAGCAGCTTAAATTTCCACCCCACAGATACGCAGTATTTT	CASSLNFHPTDTQYF
TRBV6-5	-	15	TRBJ2-3	-	TGTGCCAGCAGTTACTCGAGGCAGGGACCAGATACGCAGTATTTT	CASSYSRQGPDTQYF
TRBV9	few	15	TRBJ2-7	TRBD1	TGTGCCAGCAGCGCGACGACAGGGGCCGGAGGGGAGCAGTACTTC	CASSATTGAGGEQYF
TRBV2	few	13	TRBJ1-4	-	TGTGCCAGCAGTGCGGCAGCAGTTGAAAAACTGTTTTTT	CASSAAAVEKLFF
TRBV11-2	-	14	TRBJ2-5	-	TGTGCCAGCAGCTTAGACGTCAGAGAAGAGACCCAGTACTTC	CASSLDVREETQYF
TRBV20-1	many	13	TRBJ2-7	-	TGCAGTGCTAGAGAAAGAGCAGGAATCGAGCAGTACTTC	CSARERAGIEQYF
TRBV7-3	many	14	TRBJ1-6	-	TGTGCCAGCAGTTCACAGGGTTCAAATTCACCCCTCCACTTT	CASSSQGSNSPLHF
TRBV4-3	-	16	TRBJ2-1	-	TGCGCCAGCAGCCAAGATCCCGCGGGCTCCTACAATGAGCAGTTCTTC	CASSQDPAGSYNEQFF
TRBV12-3/TRBV12-4	-	14	TRBJ2-7	-	TGTGCCAGCAGTTCTTCTGACAGCCCCTACGAGCAGTACTTC	CASSSSDSPYEQYF
TRBV29-1	-	16	TRBJ2-1	TRBD2	TGCAGCGTTGAAAGGGGTGGGAGGGGCTCCTACAATGAGCAGTTCTTC	CSVERGGRGSYNEQFF
TRBV11-2	-	14	TRBJ2-2	TRBD2	TGTGCCAGCACCCTCAGTAGCGGGACCGGGGAGCTGTTTTTT	CASTLSSGTGELFF
TRBV6-2/TRBV6-3	-	14	TRBJ2-5	-	TGTGCCAGCAGTCCCTCTGAACGCCAAGAGACCCAGTACTTC	CASSPSERQETQYF